The sequence of this TCR beta chain was determined in a study of OX40 agonist ivuxolimab in advanced cancers. Notes on the research overall: Ivuxolimab, which targeted the costimulatory receptor OX40 (CD134), was an agonistic, fully human IgG2 monoclonal antibody. The purpose of peripheral TCRbeta sequencing was to test whether ivuxolimab changed TCR sequence diversity and led to clonal T-cell expansion. Partial responses occurred in three dose-escalation patients, of whom one had hepatocellular carcinoma and two had cutaneous melanoma. The paper describes the monotherapy dose-escalation part (N of about 54 patients) of the phase I trial of ivuxolimab. Of the 50 to 55 patients in dose escalation, about 20 had hepatocellular carcinoma, about 15 had melanoma, 9 had renal cell carcinoma and 9 had head and neck cancer. Intravenous ivuxolimab was administered to patients every 2 weeks at six dose levels: 0.01, 0.1, 0.3, 1.5, 3 and 10 mg/kg. Patients were allowed to have had prior anti-PD-1, anti-PD-L1 or anti-CTLA-4 therapy, and 40% of the dose-escalation patients had been treated with checkpoint inhibitors. The dose-escalation cohort was about 87% male with a mean age of about 65 years, ranging from roughly 23 to 80.

Genomic DNA was extracted from sorted cells for sequencing of the TCRbeta CDR3 region. The immunoSEQ Assay was used for sequencing of TCRbeta CDR3 regions. The source is immuneACCESS, and TCRdb retained only in-frame sequences with V and J called. Part of the clones is not carried over; for the studies checked, unresolved V genes explain less than half of this, and the remainder is unexplained. The sample contains around 99,000 clones, roughly 90% of them found a single time. The ten largest clones add up to 1% to 1.5% of the sample. The trial excluded patients who had a history of autoimmune disease or were on systemic immunosuppression. Peripheral blood for TCR sequencing was drawn from every dose cohort at baseline, at cycle 4 day 1 and at cycle 7 day 1. Samples were obtained from an open-label, multicenter, first-in-human phase I dose-escalation trial of ivuxolimab. The trial enrolled adults with locally advanced or metastatic head and neck squamous cell, hepatocellular, melanoma or renal cell carcinoma. Before TCR sequencing, CD4+ T cells and CD8+ T cells were sorted from peripheral blood as separate populations.

The CDR3, cysteine through phenylalanine, is 18 amino acids long. Left in the record is the CDR3 DNA by itself, 54 bases read in frame from the first base. Between the V and J ends, shortened by 2 bases and 0 bases respectively, the junction contains 16 bases. The germline V gene gives CDR1 as MGHDK and CDR2 as SYGVNS. Turning to this clone: What antigen it recognizes has not been identified. Base quality data are lacking; no much larger clone is found one base away.

Study-wide findings and limitations: Low levels of normalized T-cell clonal expansion were also seen in some patients who did not respond. At doses of 0.1 to 3.0 mg/kg, clonal expansion of both CD4+ and CD8+ T cells in blood was seen between baseline and week 6. In partial responders in the 0.1-3.0 mg/kg groups, normalized peripheral clonal expansion was found to be among the lowest, especially among CD8+ T cells. On average, CD8+ T cells showed more expanded clones than CD4+ T cells after ivuxolimab. The antigen specificity of the peripheral T cells that underwent clonal expansion was not determined.

Sequenced material: CD4+ or CD8+ T cells sorted from blood, taken in a trial of the OX40 agonist ivuxolimab. In this chain, TRBV25-1 is recombined with TRBJ1-4; a tentative D match to TRBD1 spans 6 bases. This receptor was taken from an adult with an advanced solid tumor such as melanoma, head and neck, liver or kidney cancer. In nucleotides, the sequence is TGTGCCAGCAGTGAAACTACAGGGAGCGGGGCAACTAATGAAAAACTGTTTTTT. Translated, this gives CASSETTGSGATNEKLFF.